A selection of T cell receptor beta chains follows, all from one sample in a study of beta chain features in type 1 diabetes. The method was immunoSEQ multiplex PCR; TCRdb's version includes in-frame clones alone and lacks a portion of them. The repertoire holds 350,000 to 450,000 clones, with about 14% as singletons. Sequencing input: naive CD4+ T cells from blood. The receptor source for this set is a woman younger than 35 in good health. Each CDR3 is given with its conserved first and last residue. The order of the fields is D gene, clone size, V gene, J gene, CDR3 DNA, CDR3 protein. D genes are given only for firm matches. Clone size is stated in some rows and not others, as once, few, many or a class when expanded.

d_call: NA
clone_size: NA
v_call: TRBV4-3
j_call: TRBJ1-4
cdr3_nt: TGCGCCAGCAGCCCCGGCCCCGCGGAAGAAAAACTGTTTTTT
cdr3_aa: CASSPGPAEEKLFF

d_call: NA
clone_size: NA
v_call: TRBV5-1
j_call: TRBJ2-6
cdr3_nt: TGCGCCAGCAGCTCCTACAGGGCCGGGGCCAACGTCCTGACTTTC
cdr3_aa: CASSSYRAGANVLTF

d_call: TRBD2
clone_size: NA
v_call: TRBV4-2
j_call: TRBJ2-1
cdr3_nt: TGTGCCAGCAGCCAAGGACTAGCGTCGTACAATGAGCAGTTCTTC
cdr3_aa: CASSQGLASYNEQFF

d_call: TRBD1
clone_size: NA
v_call: TRBV27
j_call: TRBJ1-5
cdr3_nt: TGTGCCAGCAGTTACAGGGGGAATCAGCCCCAGCATTTT
cdr3_aa: CASSYRGNQPQHF

d_call: NA
clone_size: NA
v_call: TRBV5-1
j_call: TRBJ1-1
cdr3_nt: TGCGCCAGCAGCTTGTTCTCTATAGACACTGAAGCTTTCTTT
cdr3_aa: CASSLFSIDTEAFF

d_call: NA
clone_size: few
v_call: TRBV4-3
j_call: TRBJ2-7
cdr3_nt: TGCGCCAGCAGTCCCGTCAACAGGGAAAACGAGCAGTACTTC
cdr3_aa: CASSPVNRENEQYF

d_call: NA
clone_size: once
v_call: TRBV7-2
j_call: TRBJ2-3
cdr3_nt: TGTGCCAGCAGCTTTTGGCGGGTACGGGTCACAGATACGCAGTATTTT
cdr3_aa: CASSFWRVRVTDTQYF

d_call: NA
clone_size: few
v_call: TRBV9
j_call: TRBJ2-7
cdr3_nt: TGTGCCAGCAGCGGCTCACTACAAGGCCCATCCTACGAGCAGTACTTC
cdr3_aa: CASSGSLQGPSYEQYF

d_call: TRBD1
clone_size: few
v_call: TRBV7-9
j_call: TRBJ1-1
cdr3_nt: TGTGCCAGCAGCTTAGAGCCCGGACAGGCGGTAGCTTTCTTT
cdr3_aa: CASSLEPGQAVAFF

d_call: TRBD1
clone_size: NA
v_call: TRBV2
j_call: TRBJ2-2
cdr3_nt: TGTGCCAGCAGTGAAAGGACAGGGGAGGGTACCGGGGAGCTGTTTTTT
cdr3_aa: CASSERTGEGTGELFF

d_call: NA
clone_size: few
v_call: TRBV11-3
j_call: TRBJ2-5
cdr3_nt: TGTGCCAGCAGCAGGGACTTCCAAGAGACCCAGTACTTC
cdr3_aa: CASSRDFQETQYF

d_call: NA
clone_size: NA
v_call: TRBV19
j_call: TRBJ2-5
cdr3_nt: TGTGCCAGTAGTATCGGACAAAGAGAGACCCAGTACTTC
cdr3_aa: CASSIGQRETQYF

d_call: NA
clone_size: NA
v_call: TRBV2
j_call: TRBJ2-3
cdr3_nt: TGTGCCAGCAGCTTTCAGGGTTTGAGGCCAGATACGCAGTATTTT
cdr3_aa: CASSFQGLRPDTQYF

d_call: TRBD1
clone_size: NA
v_call: TRBV29-1
j_call: TRBJ1-2
cdr3_nt: TGCAGCGTCGACGGGACAGGGGGTTATTCGGATGGCTACACCTTC
cdr3_aa: CSVDGTGGYSDGYTF

d_call: NA
clone_size: NA
v_call: TRBV2
j_call: TRBJ2-3
cdr3_nt: TGTGCCAGCAGTGAAAGGGGGTTCGGGGCCACAGATACGCAGTATTTT
cdr3_aa: CASSERGFGATDTQYF

d_call: NA
clone_size: NA
v_call: TRBV28
j_call: TRBJ2-7
cdr3_nt: TGTGCCAGCAGTTCCGAGTACGAGCAGTACTTC
cdr3_aa: CASSSEYEQYF

d_call: NA
clone_size: NA
v_call: TRBV29-1
j_call: TRBJ1-1
cdr3_nt: TGCAGCGCCACAGGGATTCTAGGGATCACTGAAGCTTTCTTT
cdr3_aa: CSATGILGITEAFF

d_call: TRBD2
clone_size: NA
v_call: TRBV7-7
j_call: TRBJ2-5
cdr3_nt: TGTGCTAGCAGCTTAGCGGGAGGGACTCCAGAGACCCAGTACTTC
cdr3_aa: CASSLAGGTPETQYF

d_call: NA
clone_size: NA
v_call: TRBV12-5
j_call: TRBJ2-1
cdr3_nt: TGTGCTAGTGGTTTGAATGACAGAAACGAGCAGTTCTTC
cdr3_aa: CASGLNDRNEQFF

d_call: NA
clone_size: NA
v_call: TRBV28
j_call: TRBJ1-5
cdr3_nt: TGTGCCAGCAGCGACTATGCGCCCCAGCATTTT
cdr3_aa: CASSDYAPQHF

d_call: TRBD1
clone_size: NA
v_call: TRBV13
j_call: TRBJ2-5
cdr3_nt: TGTGCCAGCAGCTCAACAGGGGGCGGGTTGGAGACCCAGTACTTC
cdr3_aa: CASSSTGGGLETQYF

d_call: NA
clone_size: NA
v_call: TRBV28
j_call: TRBJ2-1
cdr3_nt: TGTGCCAGCAGTTTAATGGGGACAAACTACAATGAGCAGTTCTTC
cdr3_aa: CASSLMGTNYNEQFF

d_call: TRBD2
clone_size: NA
v_call: TRBV6-1
j_call: TRBJ2-2
cdr3_nt: TGTGCCAGCAGTAAAGAGACTAGCGGGAGGATCACCGGGGAGCTGTTTTTT
cdr3_aa: CASSKETSGRITGELFF

d_call: TRBD2
clone_size: NA
v_call: TRBV7-9
j_call: TRBJ2-5
cdr3_nt: TGTGCCAGCAGCCCGGCGGTTAGCGGGAGGGCGTACCAAGAGACCCAGTACTTC
cdr3_aa: CASSPAVSGRAYQETQYF

d_call: NA
clone_size: few
v_call: TRBV30
j_call: TRBJ2-6
cdr3_nt: TGTGCCTGGGATGGGAGGTCTGGGGCCAACGTCCTGACTTTC
cdr3_aa: CAWDGRSGANVLTF

d_call: NA
clone_size: NA
v_call: TRBV4-1
j_call: TRBJ2-1
cdr3_nt: TGCGCCAGCAGCCCCCTCAGGCGCCCGGATGAGCAGTTCTTC
cdr3_aa: CASSPLRRPDEQFF

d_call: NA
clone_size: NA
v_call: TRBV11-2
j_call: TRBJ1-2
cdr3_nt: TGTGCCAGCAGCTTGCAGGCAACTAACTATGGCTACACCTTC
cdr3_aa: CASSLQATNYGYTF

d_call: TRBD1
clone_size: NA
v_call: TRBV9
j_call: TRBJ1-5
cdr3_nt: TGTGCCAGCTCCAGGGGGCTTAGCAATCAGCCCCAGCATTTT
cdr3_aa: CASSRGLSNQPQHF

d_call: NA
clone_size: NA
v_call: TRBV4-2
j_call: TRBJ2-7
cdr3_nt: TGTGCCAGCAGCCCCGGGGTAGGCGAGCAGTACTTC
cdr3_aa: CASSPGVGEQYF

d_call: TRBD2
clone_size: few
v_call: TRBV9
j_call: TRBJ2-5
cdr3_nt: TGTGCCAGCAGCCCTGGGACTAGCGGGAGGAAAGAGACCCAGTACTTC
cdr3_aa: CASSPGTSGRKETQYF

d_call: TRBD2
clone_size: few
v_call: TRBV28
j_call: TRBJ2-5
cdr3_nt: TGTGCCAGCCGGGAGAACGCGGGAGGCCCGTACTTC
cdr3_aa: CASRENAGGPYF

d_call: TRBD2
clone_size: NA
v_call: TRBV11-3
j_call: TRBJ2-3
cdr3_nt: TGTGCCAGCAGCCTCGGACTAGCTAGCACAGATACGCAGTATTTT
cdr3_aa: CASSLGLASTDTQYF

d_call: TRBD2
clone_size: few
v_call: TRBV27
j_call: TRBJ2-5
cdr3_nt: TGTGCCAGCAGTTTTAGCGGGAGGGCACGTGAGACCCAGTACTTC
cdr3_aa: CASSFSGRARETQYF

d_call: NA
clone_size: NA
v_call: TRBV29-1
j_call: TRBJ2-4
cdr3_nt: TGCAGCGTTGTGTTCAACCGAGTAGCCAAAAACATTCAGTACTTC
cdr3_aa: CSVVFNRVAKNIQYF

d_call: TRBD2
clone_size: NA
v_call: TRBV10-2
j_call: TRBJ2-5
cdr3_nt: TGCGCCAGCACCGTAGCGGGAAATAGAGGGGAGACCCAGTACTTC
cdr3_aa: CASTVAGNRGETQYF

d_call: NA
clone_size: NA
v_call: TRBV5-1
j_call: TRBJ1-1
cdr3_nt: TGCGCCAGCAGCTTGGCCGGGGGGATGGGTACTGAAGCTTTCTTT
cdr3_aa: CASSLAGGMGTEAFF

d_call: NA
clone_size: NA
v_call: TRBV7-2
j_call: TRBJ2-5
cdr3_nt: TGTGCCAGCAGCTTAGGCCCAGGACAACAAGAGACCCAGTACTTC
cdr3_aa: CASSLGPGQQETQYF

d_call: NA
clone_size: few
v_call: TRBV28
j_call: TRBJ1-1
cdr3_nt: TGTGCCAGCAGTTTATGGGGCCTGTCGAACACTGAAGCTTTCTTT
cdr3_aa: CASSLWGLSNTEAFF

d_call: NA
clone_size: NA
v_call: TRBV5-4
j_call: TRBJ2-3
cdr3_nt: TGTGCCAGCAGACAACAGGGTCCCGATACGCAGTATTTT
cdr3_aa: CASRQQGPDTQYF

d_call: NA
clone_size: few
v_call: TRBV29-1
j_call: TRBJ2-1
cdr3_nt: TGCAGCGTTGAAAAGCCAGGGGTCTACAATGAGCAGTTCTTC
cdr3_aa: CSVEKPGVYNEQFF

d_call: NA
clone_size: NA
v_call: TRBV15
j_call: TRBJ2-1
cdr3_nt: TGTGCCACCAGCAGAGAAGAATGGCAAAACAATGAGCAGTTCTTC
cdr3_aa: CATSREEWQNNEQFF

d_call: NA
clone_size: few
v_call: TRBV7-2
j_call: TRBJ1-1
cdr3_nt: TGTGCCAGCAGCTTAGCTTCTAGCTTAAACACTGAAGCTTTCTTT
cdr3_aa: CASSLASSLNTEAFF

d_call: NA
clone_size: few
v_call: TRBV5-1
j_call: TRBJ2-7
cdr3_nt: TGCGCCAGCAGCTTGGCCGGAGGGACCTACGAGCAGTACTTC
cdr3_aa: CASSLAGGTYEQYF

d_call: TRBD1
clone_size: few
v_call: TRBV7-9
j_call: TRBJ2-5
cdr3_nt: TGTGCCAGCAGCCCGCCTCCCCTAGACAGGGGGCGAGAGACCCAGTACTTC
cdr3_aa: CASSPPPLDRGRETQYF

d_call: NA
clone_size: few
v_call: TRBV29-1
j_call: TRBJ1-1
cdr3_nt: TGCAGCGTTAACCCCAGCCGACAGTCTGAAGCTTTCTTT
cdr3_aa: CSVNPSRQSEAFF

d_call: NA
clone_size: NA
v_call: TRBV29-1
j_call: TRBJ1-1
cdr3_nt: TGCAGCGTTTACAGGTCAACTGAAGCTTTCTTT
cdr3_aa: CSVYRSTEAFF

d_call: TRBD2
clone_size: few
v_call: TRBV4-1
j_call: TRBJ2-3
cdr3_nt: TGCGCCAGCAGCCACGTCGGAGGCGGGAGGGTAGCAGATACGCAGTATTTT
cdr3_aa: CASSHVGGGRVADTQYF

d_call: NA
clone_size: NA
v_call: TRBV30
j_call: TRBJ2-7
cdr3_nt: TGTGCCTGGAGAATCTGGCCGGGGGAGCAGTACTTC
cdr3_aa: CAWRIWPGEQYF

d_call: TRBD2
clone_size: few
v_call: TRBV25-1
j_call: TRBJ2-2
cdr3_nt: TGTGCCAGCAGTGAATATCCTAGCGGCACCGGGGAGCTGTTTTTT
cdr3_aa: CASSEYPSGTGELFF

d_call: TRBD2
clone_size: NA
v_call: TRBV29-1
j_call: TRBJ2-3
cdr3_nt: TGCAGCGTTGAATGGGGGAGGGTCACAGATACGCAGTATTTT
cdr3_aa: CSVEWGRVTDTQYF

d_call: NA
clone_size: few
v_call: TRBV12-5
j_call: TRBJ1-1
cdr3_nt: TGTGCTAGTGGTTTGGTTCCTGAGGACACTGAAGCTTTCTTT
cdr3_aa: CASGLVPEDTEAFF

d_call: TRBD2
clone_size: NA
v_call: TRBV6-4
j_call: TRBJ2-1
cdr3_nt: TGTGCCAGCGCGTTGACCGGACTAGCGGACTACAATGAGCAGTTCTTC
cdr3_aa: CASALTGLADYNEQFF

d_call: TRBD2
clone_size: few
v_call: TRBV5-1
j_call: TRBJ2-7
cdr3_nt: TGCGCCAGCAGTGGACTAGAAGGGAGCGAGCAGTACTTC
cdr3_aa: CASSGLEGSEQYF

d_call: TRBD1
clone_size: few
v_call: TRBV19
j_call: TRBJ2-7
cdr3_nt: TGTGCCAGTAGTGCAAGCAGGACAGGGACCTACGAGCAGTACTTC
cdr3_aa: CASSASRTGTYEQYF

d_call: TRBD2
clone_size: NA
v_call: TRBV30
j_call: TRBJ2-2
cdr3_nt: TGTGCCTTGGGGACTAGCGGGATTCTACTGAACACCGGGGAGCTGTTTTTT
cdr3_aa: CALGTSGILLNTGELFF